This is a list of T cell receptor beta chains from one sample in a study of OX40 agonist ivuxolimab in advanced cancers. Libraries were prepared by immunoSEQ multiplex PCR; TCRdb keeps only in-frame clonotypes and omits some of them. The table has tens of thousands of clones, about 85% seen once. Source: CD4+ or CD8+ T cells sorted from blood, taken in a trial of the OX40 agonist ivuxolimab. The origin of the receptors is an adult with an advanced solid tumor such as melanoma, head and neck, liver or kidney cancer. Each CDR3 is given with its conserved first and last residue. D genes are given only for firm matches. Clone size is stated in some rows and not others, as once, few, many or a class when expanded.

V gene	clone size	J gene	D gene	CDR3 DNA	CDR3 protein
TRBV7-3	.	TRBJ2-7	TRBD1	TGTGCCAGCAGCCACGAAATATTTGGACAGGGGTTGTACGAGCAGTACTTC	CASSHEIFGQGLYEQYF
TRBV29-1	.	TRBJ2-1	TRBD2	TGCAGCGCCCGGGGACTAGCGGGAGAGGTGGGCTACAATGAGCAGTTCTTC	CSARGLAGEVGYNEQFF
TRBV6-6	.	TRBJ2-5	.	TGTGCCAGCAGTTACTACGACAGGCTCGAGACCCAGTACTTC	CASSYYDRLETQYF
TRBV28	.	TRBJ1-1	TRBD1	TGTGCCAGCAGTTTATGGGCAGGGGGCGCTTCCACTGAAGCTTTCTTT	CASSLWAGGASTEAFF
TRBV9	.	TRBJ2-3	.	TGTGCCAGCAGCGCTCCCGGCTTGACAGATACGCAGTATTTT	CASSAPGLTDTQYF
TRBV30	.	TRBJ2-7	.	TGTGCCTGGAGTGGGACCACCTTCTACGAGCAGTACTTC	CAWSGTTFYEQYF
TRBV29-1	.	TRBJ1-1	.	TGCAGCGGTACAACGGGACGGGGGAACGCTGAAGCTTTCTTT	CSGTTGRGNAEAFF
TRBV10-1	.	TRBJ1-5	.	TGCGCCAGCAGCCCAACCCTAGAGCCCCAGCATTTT	CASSPTLEPQHF
TRBV30	.	TRBJ2-1	.	TGTGCCTGGAGTAGGGGTGGACTCTCCTACAATGAGCAGTTCTTC	CAWSRGGLSYNEQFF
TRBV28	.	TRBJ1-5	.	TGTGCCAGCAGTTTGGCGGCAGGAGGTCGGCCCCAGCATTTT	CASSLAAGGRPQHF
TRBV7-3	.	TRBJ2-5	.	TGTGCCAGCAGCAGACAATACCAAGAGACCCAGTACTTC	CASSRQYQETQYF
TRBV27	few	TRBJ2-7	.	TGTGCCAGCAGTTTAAGCGGGCGGTTGTACTTC	CASSLSGRLYF
TRBV29-1	.	TRBJ2-7	TRBD1	TGCAGCGTAGGGGGACAGGGATACGAGCAGTACTTC	CSVGGQGYEQYF
TRBV7-3	.	TRBJ2-1	.	TGTGCCAGCAGCCTCATCCCAACCTACAATGAGCAGTTCTTC	CASSLIPTYNEQFF
TRBV6-6	.	TRBJ2-7	.	TGTGCCAGCAGCCTGGACAAATACGAGCAGTACTTC	CASSLDKYEQYF
TRBV7-9	.	TRBJ2-1	TRBD2	TGTGCCAGCAGCGGAGGGCCGGGACTAGCCTACAATGAGCAGTTCTTC	CASSGGPGLAYNEQFF
TRBV6-6	.	TRBJ1-4	TRBD1	TGTGCCAGCAGTAACACTGGGACAGCAACTAATGAAAAACTGTTTTTT	CASSNTGTATNEKLFF
TRBV6-5	.	TRBJ1-5	TRBD1	TGTGCCAGCAGTCGGACAGGGGGGGAAAATCAGCCCCAGCATTTT	CASSRTGGENQPQHF
TRBV4-1	.	TRBJ2-7	TRBD1	TGCGCCAGCAGCCAATCCGGGACAGGATTGTACGAGCAGTACTTC	CASSQSGTGLYEQYF
TRBV19	.	TRBJ1-1	.	TGTGCCAGTAGATCGGAGGTGTTAAACACTGAAGCTTTCTTT	CASRSEVLNTEAFF
TRBV4-2	.	TRBJ1-5	.	TGTGCCAGCAGCCAAGAAAGTGGGATAACAGCTTCGTATCAGCCCCAGCATTTT	CASSQESGITASYQPQHF
TRBV5-1	.	TRBJ2-7	TRBD2	TGCGCCAGCACCGACACCGGGACTAGCGTCGCCGAGCAGTACTTC	CASTDTGTSVAEQYF
TRBV11-2	.	TRBJ2-7	.	TGTGCCAGCAGCTCCCAAGAGGGGGGGCGTAGGTACGAGCAGTACTTC	CASSSQEGGRRYEQYF
TRBV27	.	TRBJ2-3	.	TGTGCCAGCAGTTTAGACACAAGCGGCACTAGCACAGATACGCAGTATTTT	CASSLDTSGTSTDTQYF
TRBV6-5	.	TRBJ1-4	.	TGTGCCAGCAGTACCGATAATGAAAAACTGTTTTTT	CASSTDNEKLFF
TRBV7-9	.	TRBJ2-1	.	TGTGCCAGCGTACAAACCTACAATGAGCAGTTCTTC	CASVQTYNEQFF
TRBV18	.	TRBJ2-6	.	TGTGCCAGCTCACCACCAGGGCACGGGGCCAACGTCCTGACTTTC	CASSPPGHGANVLTF
TRBV4-2	.	TRBJ2-3	.	TGTGCCAGCAGCCAAAGCCATTCTAGCACAGATACGCAGTATTTT	CASSQSHSSTDTQYF
TRBV7-9	few	TRBJ1-2	.	TGTGCCAGCAGCCCCGAAAAGTTATTC	CASSPEKLF
TRBV28	once	TRBJ2-3	.	TGTGCCAGCAGTTCCCGACAGGGGAGCGGGACCGGGACAGATACGCAGTATTTT	CASSSRQGSGTGTDTQYF
TRBV5-6	.	TRBJ2-7	TRBD2	TGTGCCAGCAGTCCGGGACTAGCGGGAGGACCCGGGGGGGAGCAGTACTTC	CASSPGLAGGPGGEQYF
TRBV4-1	.	TRBJ2-3	TRBD2	TGCGCCAGCAGCCAAGCTTCAAGCGGGAAGGGGTACACAGATACGCAGTATTTT	CASSQASSGKGYTDTQYF
TRBV4-1	.	TRBJ2-3	TRBD2	TGCGCCAGCAGCCAAGAGGGAAGTCTAGCGGTAAGCACAGATACGCAGTATTTT	CASSQEGSLAVSTDTQYF
TRBV6-4	.	TRBJ1-2	.	TGTGCCAGCAGTGAGAGGGGAGGCTATGGCTACACCTTC	CASSERGGYGYTF
TRBV28	.	TRBJ2-2	.	TGTGCCAGCAGGCCTTCTCCAGTGGGCGGGGAGCTGTTTTTT	CASRPSPVGGELFF
TRBV7-9	.	TRBJ1-1	.	TGTGCCAGCAGCAGGGGATGGGAGTCCTACACTGAAGCTTTCTTT	CASSRGWESYTEAFF
TRBV7-2	few	TRBJ1-2	.	TGTGCCAGCAGCTTAGTCCGCGGTATTGGCTACACCTTC	CASSLVRGIGYTF
TRBV5-1	.	TRBJ2-1	.	TGCGCCAGCAGCTTGGTGGTCGGGGACGGTGAGCAGTTCTTC	CASSLVVGDGEQFF
TRBV7-3	once	TRBJ2-1	.	TGTGCCAGCAGCTTAACGTCCTGGGGTGAGCAGTTCTTC	CASSLTSWGEQFF
TRBV6-6	.	TRBJ2-7	.	TGTGCCAGCGGCATCTCCTACGAGCAGTACTTC	CASGISYEQYF
TRBV4-1	.	TRBJ2-7	TRBD2	TGCGCCTATAGGGCGGGAACGGGGGGCGAGCAGTACTTC	CAYRAGTGGEQYF
TRBV9	.	TRBJ2-7	.	TGTGCCAGCAGCGTAGGCGGGGATCCTAGGCTCGAGCAGTACTTC	CASSVGGDPRLEQYF
TRBV5-1	few	TRBJ2-2	TRBD2	TGCGCCAGCAGCTATCTAGCGGGAGACACCGGGGAGCTGTTTTTT	CASSYLAGDTGELFF
TRBV10-1	.	TRBJ2-2	TRBD2	TGCGCCAGCAGACTTAGCGGGGACACCGGGGAGCTGTTTTTT	CASRLSGDTGELFF
TRBV6-1	.	TRBJ1-5	.	TGTGCCAGCAGTCGCCGACAGCCGAATCAGCCCCAGCATTTT	CASSRRQPNQPQHF
TRBV2	.	TRBJ2-7	.	TGTGCCAGCAGCGACACGTGGGAGCAGTACTTC	CASSDTWEQYF
TRBV14	.	TRBJ1-1	.	TGTGCCAGCAGCCGTACAAGGATTCAGGACACTGAAGCTTTCTTT	CASSRTRIQDTEAFF
TRBV11-2	.	TRBJ2-3	.	TGTGCCAGCAGCTTTAGTTCTAGGCACACAGATACGCAGTATTTT	CASSFSSRHTDTQYF
TRBV11-2	once	TRBJ2-1	.	TGTGCCAGCAGCTTAGTCCTTCAGGGTGAGCAGTTCTTC	CASSLVLQGEQFF
TRBV5-1	.	TRBJ2-2	TRBD2	TGCGCCAGCATGGGCGTAGCGGGAATTAACACCGGGGAGCTGTTTTTT	CASMGVAGINTGELFF
TRBV6-5	.	TRBJ2-2	.	TGTGCCAGCAGTTATCTGAGCGCGGGGAACACCGGGGAGCTGTTTTTT	CASSYLSAGNTGELFF
TRBV18	.	TRBJ2-5	TRBD1	TGTGCCAGCTCACCCGGACAGGGACTCCGAGAGACCCAGTACTTC	CASSPGQGLRETQYF
TRBV19	.	TRBJ2-5	TRBD2	TGTGCCAGTAGTATCGGCCCTGGGGGGGGTGGAGAGACCCAGTACTTC	CASSIGPGGGGETQYF
TRBV6-9	.	TRBJ2-7	.	TGTGCCAGCAGTATAGACCGGGACCTTTACTACGAGCAGTACTTC	CASSIDRDLYYEQYF
TRBV30	.	TRBJ2-1	TRBD1	TGTGCCTGGGGGAGGATGAGGACCGGGACAGGGGGCCGCGGGATATGGGGCCATGAGCAGTTCTTC	CAWGRMRTGTGGRGIWGHEQFF
TRBV5-1	.	TRBJ1-2	.	TGCGCCAGCAGCCTGAGTCAGGGTGGTGGCTACACCTTC	CASSLSQGGGYTF
TRBV5-1	.	TRBJ2-5	.	TGCGCCAGCAGTTTAGGGAGTCAAGAGACCCAGTACTTC	CASSLGSQETQYF
TRBV7-3	.	TRBJ2-6	.	TGTGCCAGCAGCACAGGGTCTGGGGCCAACGTCCTGACTTTC	CASSTGSGANVLTF
TRBV11-2	.	TRBJ1-4	.	TGTGCCAGCAGCTCGTGGACCCGTCCCGAAAAACTGTTTTTT	CASSSWTRPEKLFF
TRBV15	.	TRBJ2-2	.	TGTGCCACCAGCAGAGTCGGGACCGGGGAGCTGTTTTTT	CATSRVGTGELFF